This T cell receptor beta chain was sequenced during a study of T cell repertoires in cytomegalovirus infection. Study background: Carrying CMV and the relevant HLA type showed in public TCR beta signatures.

Trimming left V 7 bases short and J 2 bases short, with 14 bases between. Germline V gives CDR1 MDHEN, CDR2 SYDVKM. The CDR3 is 14 amino acids. TCRdb analysed the reads with MiXCR anew, one entry per CDR3 protein. The repertoire holds some 680,000 distinct CDR3 sequences, with 35% as singletons. The sequencing input was PBMCs. This receptor was identified in a human donor in good health (CMV status not recorded). Some clones in this sample may be carry-over from other donors' samples. This chain joins TRBV28 and TRBJ1-2, with D perhaps matching TRBD1 (6 bases). The CDR3 nucleotides are TGTGCCAGCATCAACTTAGGGGGGAACTATGGCTACACCTTC. Translating gives CASINLGGNYGYTF.